The clone carrying this TCR beta chain was observed at least ten times. Its antigen remains unidentified. Construction of TCR beta libraries relied on iRepertoire HTBI primers and on Arm-PCR targeting CDR3 regions. TCRdb ran MiXCR on the multiplex PCR reads and lists one entry per CDR3 protein. The sample has about 400,000 distinct CDR3 sequences; about 20% are singletons. This sample stems from a study of regulatory T cells in long-lasting Graves disease. General study points: Graves' patients with persistent disease showed TCR diversity lower than patients newly diagnosed. The analysis examined peripheral blood only and excluded thyroid tissue. New patients shared fewer public clonotypes (about 970) than persistent patients did (over 2,500).

Described time point: persistent/refractory GD, antithyroid drugs over 5 years with positive TRAb. Generation of the TCR library employed RNA extracted from PBMCs. Guidelines of the American Thyroid Association were used to diagnose Graves' disease. Looked up from germline, CDR1 is MNHNS and CDR2 is SASEGT. This CDR3 region has 15 residues. The ends were cut back, 6 bases at V and 0 bases at J, with 14 bases in the middle. This specimen consisted of peripheral blood mononuclear cells (PBMCs), obtained when the disease was refractory, from a patient treated with antithyroid drugs. The TCR was taken from a female donor with Graves disease. The rearrangement joins TRBV6-1 to TRBJ2-5; D is possibly TRBD1 (5 bases). CDR3 residues: CASRPSDTNQETQYF. CDR3 sequence (DNA): TGTGCCAGCAGACCTTCGGACACAAACCAAGAGACCCAGTACTTC.